This T cell receptor beta chain was sequenced during a study of identical twins. General study points: Insertions ran lower in abundant cord blood beta clonotypes, though not in memory repertoires.

V lost 5 bases to trimming and J lost 0 bases, with 22 bases between them. Germline V gene lookup returns CDR1 MGHDK and CDR2 SYGVNS. This CDR3 region has 18 residues. TCRdb redid the calling of the 5' RACE reads with MiXCR, one entry per CDR3 protein. The sample includes 600,000 to 850,000 distinct CDR3 sequences, 15% to 20% of them seen just once. The table lists this clonotype with a few counts. The target antigen is unknown. These data were also filed under a second study, of T cells expressing NK-cell markers.

The TCR sequence derives from a woman aged 18-29 years in good health. The V gene is TRBV25-1, the J gene TRBJ1-1; TRBD1 might be the D (5 bases). Sequencing was carried out using PBMCs. Here the CDR3 reads CASSRETKSGIVNTEAFF. The DNA of the CDR3 is TGTGCCAGCAGTCGAGAAACGAAATCAGGGATCGTGAACACTGAAGCTTTCTTT.